This T cell receptor beta chain was retrieved from a study of blood T cell repertoires in COVID-19. Turning to the study itself: The samples span acute and convalescent COVID-19 from the United States, Italy and Spain. T cells, B-cell-depleted T cells, or PBMCs supplied cDNA or gDNA.

In the original processing: Using reference gene primer amplification, nucleated cell counts were estimated. Some clones are missing from TCRdb's copy, which holds only in-frame ones; the method was immunoSEQ multiplex PCR. That table supplies the V and J calls and clone size; D and trimming were determined from the DNA. The table records about 150,000 clones, more than 80% of them present only once. This CDR3 region has 15 residues. Germline assignment: CDR1 KGHDR and CDR2 SFDVKD. V trimming: 4 bases; J trimming: 7 bases; junction bases outside the gene matches: 5. The sample was peripheral blood. This rearrangement joins TRBV24-1 to TRBJ2-1; TRBD2 matches at 11 bases. The sequence was obtained from a middle-aged woman with acute or convalescent COVID-19. CDR3 in amino acids: CATSDRASGRNEQFF. CDR3 bases: TGTGCCACCAGTGACCGAGCTAGCGGGAGGAATGAGCAGTTCTTC.